These 28 T cell receptor beta chains came from one sample sequenced in a study of cytomegalovirus exposure and HLA in healthy donors (dated by TCRdb to the late 2010s). Library generation was performed with the immunoSEQ multiplex PCR assay. The multiplex PCR relied on a mix of 60 forward primers for TCR Vbeta segments and 13 reverse primers for TCR Jbeta segments. The clones in this table, taken by TCRdb from immuneACCESS, are in-frame only. Not every clone is retained; where verified, under half of the shortfall comes from an unresolved V gene, and the cause of the rest is unknown. The sample includes some 100,000 clones, with around three quarters observed a single time. Around 2% of the sample is in the top ten clones. The source material was PBMCs. All receptors come from a human donor in good health.

V gene TRBV10-3 combines with J gene TRBJ1-3, with 7 bases matching TRBD1. V was pared by 10 bases and J by 1 base, with 10 bases of the junction left unmatched. CDR3 size: 15 residues. Looked up from germline, CDR1 is ENHRY and CDR2 is SYGVKD. This chain's CDR3 is CATLQGQHSGNTIYF. CDR3 nucleotide sequence: TGTGCCACCCTTCAGGGACAGCATTCTGGAAACACCATATATTTT.

The V and J genes are TRBV6-1 and TRBJ1-5; D not resolved. The CDR3 spans 16 residues. The V end lost 2 bases, the J end lost 3 bases, and 14 bases lay between the germline ends. CDR1 MNHNS and CDR2 SASEGT come from the germline V gene. The CDR3 here is CASSELEQLPNQPQHF. The CDR3 nucleotides are TGTGCCAGCAGTGAACTAGAACAACTCCCCAATCAGCCCCAGCATTTT.

This clone has a handful of counts. The gene calls are TRBV6-1 and TRBJ2-7, with a possible D match to TRBD1 (6 bases). Germline CDR1 reads MNHNS; CDR2 reads SASEGT. V was shortened by 8 bases and J by 0 bases, with 14 bases between the two germline ends. This CDR3 is 14 amino acids long. The CDR3 nucleotides read TGTGCCAGCGTGGGGGCATATAGCTCCTACGAGCAGTACTTC. This gives the protein CASVGAYSSYEQYF.

As to this clone: In the same sample, other DNA sequences code for this CDR3. The chain joins TRBV28 to TRBJ1-5, with D uncertain. The CDR3 loop spans 13 amino acids. V was trimmed by 3 bases and J by 4 bases, leaving 7 bases between them. Germline CDR1 MDHEN, CDR2 SYDVKM. The CDR3 loop reads CASSFGTNQPQHF. The CDR3 DNA reads as TGTGCCAGCAGTTTCGGTACTAATCAGCCCCAGCATTTT.

A few counts support this clone. One end of the junction fails to match germline, which may point to a read error. The chain combines TRBV7-7 with TRBJ2-5, with D uncertain. CDR3 length equals 15 residues. Germline V gene sequence: CDR1 SSHAT, CDR2 FNYEAQ (reference sequence). Here the CDR3 reads CASSPSRGPQETQYF. CDR3 bases: TGTGCTAGCAGCCCCTCTAGAGGCCCGCAAGAGACCCAGTACTTC.

The gene calls are TRBV7-2 and TRBJ1-3; 7 bases fit TRBD1. J lost 4 bases, V lost 2 bases, and 5 bases had no gene match. The germline CDR1 and CDR2 sequences are SGHTA and FQGNSA. CDR3 length: 15 amino acids. The CDR3 region is CASSLTQGQGNTIYF. The CDR3 DNA reads TGTGCCAGCAGCTTAACACAGGGGCAAGGAAACACCATATATTTT.

The chain is built from TRBV15 and TRBJ2-7; 9 bases match TRBD2. CDR3 length: 11 residues. Germline CDR1 and CDR2: LNHNV and YYDKDF (reference sequence). The trim removed 8 bases at V and 8 bases at J, leaving 4 bases unmatched. CDR3 sequence reads: CATLAGGKQYF. Written as DNA, the CDR3 is TGTGCCACCTTGGCGGGAGGGAAGCAGTACTTC.

The J gene is TRBJ1-4, the V gene TRBV4-1; D unresolved. CDR3 size: 16 residues. V lost 2 bases and J lost 1, with 11 bases in between. CDR1 and CDR2 (germline): MGHRA, YSYEKL. CDR3 coding DNA: TGCGCCAGCAGCCAAATGGAGAGGTTAACTAATGAAAAACTGTTTTTT. Residues: CASSQMERLTNEKLFF.

V is TRBV6-1 and J is TRBJ2-7; 8 bases line up with TRBD1. Germline loops: CDR1 MNHNS, CDR2 SASEGT. V lost 6 bases, J lost 5 bases, and 6 bases stayed unmatched. The CDR3 covers 13 residues. CDR3 sequence (DNA): TGTGCCAGCAGAAAGGACAGGGTCAACGAGCAGTACTTC. Its translation: CASRKDRVNEQYF.

The chain combines TRBV2 with TRBJ2-2; weak D call: TRBD2 (6 bases). Trimming removed 6 bases at V and 1 base at J, with 9 bases between. Germline CDR1 and CDR2: SNHLY and FYNNEI. This CDR3 comprises 14 residues. The CDR3 nucleotides are TGTGCCAGCAGGCGGGACTGGAACACCGGGGAGCTGTTTTTT. Protein: CASRRDWNTGELFF. Looking up the rest from reference TRBV2 and TRBJ2-2 gives the full variable domain: EPEVTQTPSHQVTQMGQEVILRCVPISNHLYFYWYRQILGQKVEFLVSFYNNEISEKSEIFDDQFSVERPDGSNFTLKIRSTKLEDSAMYFCASRRDWNTGELFFGEGSRLTVL.

This sequence joins TRBV27 and TRBJ2-1, with TRBD2 matching 7 bases. The V segment lost 2 bases and the J segment 8 bases; nucleotides outside the gene matches: 9. The CDR3 consists of 15 residues. Germline V CDR1 and CDR2: MNHEY, SMNVEV (reference sequence). As DNA, the CDR3 is TGTGCCAGCAGTTTAGGACTAGATACTTCCCATGAGCAGTTCTTC. It translates to CASSLGLDTSHEQFF.

The J gene is TRBJ2-6, the V gene TRBV5-4; D not resolved. Germline CDR1 and CDR2: SGHNT and YYREEE (reference sequence). The length of the CDR3 is 15 residues. V was trimmed by 1 base and J by 0 bases, leaving 5 bases between them. The CDR3 DNA reads TGTGCCAGCAGCTTGATCTTCTCTGGGGCCAACGTCCTGACTTTC. Its protein is CASSLIFSGANVLTF.

CDR3: CASSPSTAGISQYF. The CDR3 nucleotides are TGTGCCAGCTCACCGTCCACGGCGGGGATTTCCCAGTACTTC. This chain uses TRBV18 with TRBJ2-5; maybe TRBD2 (6 bases). Germline loops: CDR1 KGHSH, CDR2 LQKENI. The CDR3 sequence is 14 residues long. V gave up 3 bases and J gave up 9 bases, with 17 bases separating them.

This clone was observed a single time. The chain has TRBV30 and TRBJ2-7; 9 bases agree with TRBD2. The CDR3 is 17 residues long. The J segment lost 0 bases and the V segment lost 7 bases, leaving 16 bases of the junction unmatched. Germline loops: CDR1 GTSNPN, CDR2 SVGIG (reference sequence). The CDR3 DNA is TGTGCCTCCAAATACTGGAGTAGCGGGAGTTTCTCCTACGAGCAGTACTTC. Protein: CASKYWSSGSFSYEQYF.

V is TRBV9 and J is TRBJ2-7; 9 nucleotides line up with TRBD2. V shed 2 bases and J 0 bases; nucleotides not matched to a gene: 3. This CDR3 comprises 15 residues. The V gene's germline CDR1 is SGDLS and CDR2 YYNGEE. DNA of the CDR3: TGTGCCAGCAGCGTCCTAGCGGGGTTCTCCTACGAGCAGTACTTC. Translation: CASSVLAGFSYEQYF.

The rearrangement joins TRBV4-1 to TRBJ1-4; D unresolved. The V end lost 1 base, the J end lost 6 bases, and 21 bases lay between the germline ends. The CDR3 length is 18 residues. Germline values: CDR1 MGHRA, CDR2 YSYEKL. CDR3 DNA: TGCGCCAGCAGCCAAGCTCGATTCACCACCCGGAGGGATGAAAAACTGTTTTTT. Translated, it gives CASSQARFTTRRDEKLFF.

The J gene is TRBJ2-7, the V gene TRBV9; weak D call: TRBD2 (5 bases). Looked up from germline, CDR1 is SGDLS and CDR2 is YYNGEE. This CDR3 spans 16 amino acids. V was shortened by 4 bases and J by 0 bases, with 17 bases between the two germline ends. CDR3 DNA sequence: TGTGCCAGCAGCCCACGGCTAATGGGGAGCTCCTACGAGCAGTACTTC. Its protein product is CASSPRLMGSSYEQYF.

V usage is TRBV5-4 and J usage is TRBJ2-2; 11 bases fit TRBD1. This CDR3 contains 16 residues. The ends lost 4 bases at V and 6 bases at J; junction bases unmatched: 8. The germline V gene encodes CDR1 SGHNT and CDR2 YYREEE (reference sequence). Here the CDR3 DNA reads TGTGCCAGCAGCCGCCGATCGGGACAGGGGGCCGGGGAGCTGTTTTTT. This gives the protein CASSRRSGQGAGELFF.

In its sample, this clone was seen a few times. The genes are TRBV6-1 and TRBJ1-1; 7 nucleotides line up with TRBD1. The germline gives CDR1 MNHNS, CDR2 SASEGT. The CDR3 is 14 amino acids. The trim removed 6 bases at V and 7 bases at J, leaving 11 bases unmatched. CDR3 region: CASRPPRDSHEAFF. The CDR3 DNA reads as TGTGCCAGCAGGCCACCTCGGGACAGCCATGAAGCTTTCTTT.

CDR3 region: CASSSGLANTGELFF. The CDR3 region has the DNA TGTGCCAGCAGTTCGGGACTAGCGAACACCGGGGAGCTGTTTTTT. The rearrangement uses TRBV6-5 and TRBJ2-2; 8 bases line up with TRBD2. After removal of 4 bases from V and 0 bases from J, the junction contained 1 base not matched to a gene. Germline loops: CDR1 MNHEY, CDR2 SVGAGI. This CDR3 contains 15 residues.

J is TRBJ2-7 and V is TRBV4-1, with TRBD2 matching over 8 bases. CDR1 is MGHRA and CDR2 is YSYEKL in the germline V gene. The length of the CDR3 is 16 residues. With V trimmed by 1 base and J by 3 bases, 8 bases remained unmatched. Written as DNA, the CDR3 is TGCGCCAGCAGCCAAGCTCTTTCGGGAGGGGGCTACGAGCAGTACTTC. Protein sequence: CASSQALSGGGYEQYF.

J is TRBJ2-2 and V is TRBV15, with TRBD1 matching over 8 bases. CDR1 is LNHNV, CDR2 YYDKDF, per germline (reference sequence). The junction had 5 bases not matched to a gene; V was cut back by 1 base and J by 1 base. This CDR3 spans 17 amino acids. CDR3 bases: TGTGCCACCAGCAGAGTTTCCGGGACAGGGAACACCGGGGAGCTGTTTTTT. This encodes CATSRVSGTGNTGELFF.

This chain links TRBV30 with TRBJ1-2; 8 positions agree with TRBD1. This CDR3 region has 13 residues. J lost 8 bases, V lost 1 base, and 6 bases had no gene match. Germline V gene sequence: CDR1 GTSNPN, CDR2 SVGIG (reference sequence). The CDR3 region has the DNA TGTGCCTGGAGTGAGACAGGGGACGAGGGCTACACCTTC. This encodes CAWSETGDEGYTF.

The chain joins TRBV28 to TRBJ2-6; TRBD1 is a possible D gene (6 bases). Trimming shortened V by 2 bases and J by 0 bases, and 14 bases separated the two germline ends. The CDR3 sequence is 18 residues long. Germline CDR1 is MDHEN and CDR2 is SYDVKM. CDR3 nucleotide sequence: TGTGCCAGCAGTTTACTGCCCGGACAGAGCTCTGGGGCCAACGTCCTGACTTTC. Translation: CASSLLPGQSSGANVLTF.

The chain employs TRBV7-2 and TRBJ2-7; the D gene is possibly TRBD1 (5 bases). Trimming pared 3 bases from V and 4 bases from J, leaving 13 bases between. The CDR3 sequence is 14 residues long. Looked up from germline, CDR1 is SGHTA and CDR2 is FQGNSA. CDR3 sequence reads: CASSFGPKGYEQYF. The CDR3 bases are TGTGCCAGCAGCTTCGGTCCCAAGGGGTACGAGCAGTACTTC.

The rearrangement uses TRBV9 and TRBJ2-3, with D maybe TRBD2 (6 bases). CDR3 length: 14 amino acids. Per the germline V gene, CDR1 is SGDLS and CDR2 is YYNGEE. V dropped 3 bases and J dropped 2 bases, with 10 bases sitting between them. The CDR3 protein is CASSDRGTTDTQYF. The CDR3 DNA is TGTGCCAGCAGCGATCGGGGGACCACAGATACGCAGTATTTT.

For this clone: At one of its ends the junction is not consistent with the germline gene, which may arise from a read error. The rearrangement uses TRBV6-6 and TRBJ1-1; no clear D gene. The CDR3 has 15 residues. The germline gives CDR1 MNHNY, CDR2 SVGAGI (reference sequence). CDR3 DNA sequence: TGTGCCAGCAGTTACAACCCGGTTCTCAACACTAAAGCTTTCTTT. It is translated as CASSYNPVLNTKAFF.

The J gene is TRBJ2-7, the V gene TRBV7-2; tentatively, D is TRBD2 (5 bases). Trimming pared 5 bases from V and 3 bases from J, leaving 14 bases between. Germline V gives CDR1 SGHTA, CDR2 FQGNSA. CDR3 length: 14 residues. The CDR3 region is CASSPRSSGYEQYF. In DNA form, the CDR3 reads TGTGCCAGCAGCCCGAGGTCCAGCGGCTACGAGCAGTACTTC.